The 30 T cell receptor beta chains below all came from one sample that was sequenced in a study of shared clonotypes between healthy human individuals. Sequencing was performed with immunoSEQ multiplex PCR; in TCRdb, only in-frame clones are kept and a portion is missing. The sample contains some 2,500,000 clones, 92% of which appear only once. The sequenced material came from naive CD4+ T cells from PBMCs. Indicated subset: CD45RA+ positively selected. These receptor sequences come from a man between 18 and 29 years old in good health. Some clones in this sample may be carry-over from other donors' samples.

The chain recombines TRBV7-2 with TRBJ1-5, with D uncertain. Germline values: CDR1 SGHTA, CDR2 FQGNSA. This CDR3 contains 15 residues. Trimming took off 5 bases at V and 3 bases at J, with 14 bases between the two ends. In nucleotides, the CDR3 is TGTGCCAGCAGCCTTACCCCAGGCTTCAATCAGCCCCAGCATTTT. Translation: CASSLTPGFNQPQHF.

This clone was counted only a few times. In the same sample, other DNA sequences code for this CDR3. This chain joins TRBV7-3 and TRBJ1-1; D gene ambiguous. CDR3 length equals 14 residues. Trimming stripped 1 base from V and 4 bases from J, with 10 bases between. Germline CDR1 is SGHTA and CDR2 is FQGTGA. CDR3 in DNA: TGTGCCAGCAGCTTAATTCCGGGGAGCACTGAAGCTTTCTTT. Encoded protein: CASSLIPGSTEAFF.

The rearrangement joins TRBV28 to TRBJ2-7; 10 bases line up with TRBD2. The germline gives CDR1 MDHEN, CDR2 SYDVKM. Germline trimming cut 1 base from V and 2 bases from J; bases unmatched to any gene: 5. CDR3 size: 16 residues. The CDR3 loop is CASSLLRTSGPYEQYF. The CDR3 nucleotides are TGTGCCAGCAGTTTATTGCGGACTAGCGGCCCCTACGAGCAGTACTTC. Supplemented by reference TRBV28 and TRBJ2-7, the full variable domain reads DVKVTQSSRYLVKRTGEKVFLECVQDMDHENMFWYRQDPGLGLRLIYFSYDVKMKEKGDIPEGYSVSREKKERFSLILESASTNQTSMYLCASSLLRTSGPYEQYFGPGTRLTVT.

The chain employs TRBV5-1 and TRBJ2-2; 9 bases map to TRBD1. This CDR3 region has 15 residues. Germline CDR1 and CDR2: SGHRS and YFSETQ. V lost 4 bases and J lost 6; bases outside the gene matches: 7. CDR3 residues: CASSPGQGRAGELFF. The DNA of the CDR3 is TGCGCCAGCAGCCCAGGACAGGGGAGGGCCGGGGAGCTGTTTTTT.

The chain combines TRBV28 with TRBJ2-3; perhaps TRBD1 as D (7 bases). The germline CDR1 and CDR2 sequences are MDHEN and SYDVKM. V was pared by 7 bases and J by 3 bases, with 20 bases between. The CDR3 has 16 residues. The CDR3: CASTPRRTGGTDTQYF. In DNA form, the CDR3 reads TGTGCCAGCACTCCCCGTCGGACAGGAGGGACAGATACGCAGTATTTT.

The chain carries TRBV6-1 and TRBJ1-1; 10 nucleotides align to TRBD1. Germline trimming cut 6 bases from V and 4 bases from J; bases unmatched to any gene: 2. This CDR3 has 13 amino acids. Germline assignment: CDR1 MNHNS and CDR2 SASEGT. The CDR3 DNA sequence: TGTGCCAGCAGGGGACAGGGGACCACTGAAGCTTTCTTT. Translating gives CASRGQGTTEAFF.

The CDR3, as DNA: TGTGCCAGCACGCCGACAGGGAATAGCGGCTACACCTTC. It codes for CASTPTGNSGYTF. This rearrangement joins TRBV7-8 to TRBJ1-2, with 7 bases aligning to TRBD1. The CDR3 is 13 residues long. Trimming took 7 bases from V and 8 from J; bases not matched to a gene: 10. Germline values: CDR1 SGHVS, CDR2 FQNEAQ. Looking up the rest from reference TRBV7-8 and TRBJ1-2 gives the full variable domain: GAGVSQSPRYKVAKRGQDVALRCDPISGHVSLFWYQQALGQGPEFLTYFQNEAQLDKSGLPSDRFFAERPEGSVSTLKIQRTQQEDSAVYLCASTPTGNSGYTFGSGTRLTVV.

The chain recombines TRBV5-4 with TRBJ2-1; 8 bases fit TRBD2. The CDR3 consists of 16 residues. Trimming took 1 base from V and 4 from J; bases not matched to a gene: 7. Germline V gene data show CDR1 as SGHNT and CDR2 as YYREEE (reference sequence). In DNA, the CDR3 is TGTGCCAGCAGCTTGTGGAGCGGGAGTTCGTACAATGAGCAGTTCTTC. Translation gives CASSLWSGSSYNEQFF.

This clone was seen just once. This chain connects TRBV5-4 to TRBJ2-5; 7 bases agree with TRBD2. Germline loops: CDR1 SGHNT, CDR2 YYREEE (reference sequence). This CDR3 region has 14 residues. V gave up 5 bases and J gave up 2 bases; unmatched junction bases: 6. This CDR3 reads CASSPRLAQETQYF. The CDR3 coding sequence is TGTGCCAGCAGTCCTAGACTAGCTCAAGAGACCCAGTACTTC.

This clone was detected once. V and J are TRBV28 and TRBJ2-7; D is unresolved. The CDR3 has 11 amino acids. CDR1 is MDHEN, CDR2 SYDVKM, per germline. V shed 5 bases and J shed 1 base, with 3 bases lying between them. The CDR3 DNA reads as TGTGCCAGCAGTATGTCCTACGAGCAGTACTTC. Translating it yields CASSMSYEQYF.

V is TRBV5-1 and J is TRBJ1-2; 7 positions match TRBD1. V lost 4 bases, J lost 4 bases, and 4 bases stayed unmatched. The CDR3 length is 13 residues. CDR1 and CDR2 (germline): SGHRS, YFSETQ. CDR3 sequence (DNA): TGCGCCAGCAGCGAGGGACAGCTCTATGGCTACACCTTC. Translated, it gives CASSEGQLYGYTF.

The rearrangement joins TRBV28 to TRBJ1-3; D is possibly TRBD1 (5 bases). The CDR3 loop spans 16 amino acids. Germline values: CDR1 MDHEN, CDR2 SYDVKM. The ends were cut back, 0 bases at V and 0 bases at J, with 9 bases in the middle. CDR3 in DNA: TGTGCCAGCAGTTTATGGAGCAGGGTCTCTGGAAACACCATATATTTT. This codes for CASSLWSRVSGNTIYF.

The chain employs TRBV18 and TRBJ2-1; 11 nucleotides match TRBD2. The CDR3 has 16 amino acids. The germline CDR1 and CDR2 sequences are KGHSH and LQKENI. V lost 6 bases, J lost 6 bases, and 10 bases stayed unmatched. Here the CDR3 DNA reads TGTGCCAGCTCCCCGGGACTAGCGGAGGCGGGCAATGAGCAGTTCTTC. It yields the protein CASSPGLAEAGNEQFF.

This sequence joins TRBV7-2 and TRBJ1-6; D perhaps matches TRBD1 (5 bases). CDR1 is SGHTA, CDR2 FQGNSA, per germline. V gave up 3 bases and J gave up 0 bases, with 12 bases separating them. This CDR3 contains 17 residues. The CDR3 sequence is CASSFKGLLSYNSPLHF. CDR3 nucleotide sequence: TGTGCCAGCAGCTTCAAGGGACTTCTCTCCTATAATTCACCCCTCCACTTT.

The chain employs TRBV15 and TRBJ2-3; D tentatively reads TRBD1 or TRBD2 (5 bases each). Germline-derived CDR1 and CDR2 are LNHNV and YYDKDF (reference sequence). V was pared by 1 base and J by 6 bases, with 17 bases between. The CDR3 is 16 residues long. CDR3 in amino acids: CATSRAPVAREDTQYF. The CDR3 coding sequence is TGTGCCACCAGCAGAGCCCCTGTAGCCAGGGAGGATACGCAGTATTTT. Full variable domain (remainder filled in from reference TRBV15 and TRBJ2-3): DAMVIQNPRYQVTQFGKPVTLSCSQTLNHNVMYWYQQKSSQAPKLLFHYYDKDFNNEADTPDNFQSRRPNTSFCFLDIRSPGLGDTAMYLCATSRAPVAREDTQYFGPGTRLTVL.

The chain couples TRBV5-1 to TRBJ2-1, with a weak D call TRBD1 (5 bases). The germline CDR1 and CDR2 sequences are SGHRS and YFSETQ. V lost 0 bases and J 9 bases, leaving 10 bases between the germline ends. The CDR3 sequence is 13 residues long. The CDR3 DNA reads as TGCGCCAGCAGCTTGGGCGACCAGGGTGAGCAGTTCTTC. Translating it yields CASSLGDQGEQFF.

CDR3: CASRRDRGDTRGYTF. CDR3 DNA sequence: TGTGCCAGCAGAAGGGACAGGGGCGATACTAGGGGCTACACCTTC. V usage is TRBV6-1 and J usage is TRBJ1-2; 10 nucleotides match TRBD1. CDR3 length equals 15 residues. CDR1 MNHNS and CDR2 SASEGT come from the germline V gene. The V and J ends lost 6 bases and 8 bases, in that order; junction bases with no gene match: 12.

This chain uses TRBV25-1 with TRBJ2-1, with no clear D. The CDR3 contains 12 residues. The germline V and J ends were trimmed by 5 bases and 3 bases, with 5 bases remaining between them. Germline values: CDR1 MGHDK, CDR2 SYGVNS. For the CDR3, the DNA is TGTGCCAGCAGTACATTCTACAATGAGCAGTTCTTC. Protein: CASSTFYNEQFF.

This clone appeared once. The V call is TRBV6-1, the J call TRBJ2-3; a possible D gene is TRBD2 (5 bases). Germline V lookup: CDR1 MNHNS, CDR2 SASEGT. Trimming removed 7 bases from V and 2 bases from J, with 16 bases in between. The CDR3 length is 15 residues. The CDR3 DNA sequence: TGTGCCAGCACAATCCGACGGGGAACCACAGATACGCAGTATTTT. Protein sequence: CASTIRRGTTDTQYF.

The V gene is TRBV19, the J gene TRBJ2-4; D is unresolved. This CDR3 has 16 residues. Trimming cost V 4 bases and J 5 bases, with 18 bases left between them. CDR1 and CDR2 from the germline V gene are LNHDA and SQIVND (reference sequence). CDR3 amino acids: CASSTLRTYWQNIQYF. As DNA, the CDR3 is TGTGCCAGTAGTACCCTTAGGACGTACTGGCAAAACATTCAGTACTTC. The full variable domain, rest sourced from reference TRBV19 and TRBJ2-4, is DGGITQSPKYLFRKEGQNVTLSCEQNLNHDAMYWYRQDPGQGLRLIYYSQIVNDFQKGDIAEGYSVSREKKESFPLTVTSAQKNPTAFYLCASSTLRTYWQNIQYFGAGTRLSVL.

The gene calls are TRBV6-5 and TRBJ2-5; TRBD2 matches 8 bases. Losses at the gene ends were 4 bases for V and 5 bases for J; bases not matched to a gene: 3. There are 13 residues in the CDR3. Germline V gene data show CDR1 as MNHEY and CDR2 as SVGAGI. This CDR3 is CASSSAGAETQYF. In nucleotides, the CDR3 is TGTGCCAGCAGTTCAGCGGGAGCTGAGACCCAGTACTTC.

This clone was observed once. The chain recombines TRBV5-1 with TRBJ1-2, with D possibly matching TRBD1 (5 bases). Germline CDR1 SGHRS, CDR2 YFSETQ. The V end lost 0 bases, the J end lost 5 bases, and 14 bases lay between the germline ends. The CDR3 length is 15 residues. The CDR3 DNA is TGCGCCAGCAGCTTGGAGCGGGGGGTTTGGTATGGCTACACCTTC. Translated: CASSLERGVWYGYTF.

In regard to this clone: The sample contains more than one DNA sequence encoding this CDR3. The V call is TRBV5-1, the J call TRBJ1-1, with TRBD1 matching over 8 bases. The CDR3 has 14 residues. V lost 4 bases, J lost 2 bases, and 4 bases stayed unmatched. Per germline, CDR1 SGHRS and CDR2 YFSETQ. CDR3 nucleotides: TGCGCCAGCAGCCTGGGACAGGCTAACACTGAAGCTTTCTTT. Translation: CASSLGQANTEAFF.

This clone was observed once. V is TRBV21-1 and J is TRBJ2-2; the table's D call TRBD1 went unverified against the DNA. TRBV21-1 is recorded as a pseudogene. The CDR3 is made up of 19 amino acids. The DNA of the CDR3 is TGTGCCAGCAGCAAAGGGGAAAAGGGGGAGAGGATGAACACCGGGGAGCTGTTTTTT. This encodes CASSKGEKGERMNTGELFF.

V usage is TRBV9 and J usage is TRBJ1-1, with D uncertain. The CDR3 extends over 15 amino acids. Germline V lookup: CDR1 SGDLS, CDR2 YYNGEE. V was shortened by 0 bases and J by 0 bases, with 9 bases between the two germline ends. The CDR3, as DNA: TGTGCCAGCAGCGTAGAGGCGTCAGTGAACACTGAAGCTTTCTTT. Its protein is CASSVEASVNTEAFF.

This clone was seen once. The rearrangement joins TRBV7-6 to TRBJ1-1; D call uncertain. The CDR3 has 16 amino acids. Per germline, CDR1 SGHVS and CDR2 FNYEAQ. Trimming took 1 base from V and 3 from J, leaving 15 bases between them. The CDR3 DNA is TGTGCCAGCAGCTTAGGGGGTGGGGTTTGGGACACTGAAGCTTTCTTT. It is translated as CASSLGGGVWDTEAFF.

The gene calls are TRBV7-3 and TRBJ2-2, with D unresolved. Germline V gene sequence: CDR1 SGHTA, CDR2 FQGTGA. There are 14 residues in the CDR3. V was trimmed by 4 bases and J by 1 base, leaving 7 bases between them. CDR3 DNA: TGTGCCAGCAGCTCAAGACAGAACACCGGGGAGCTGTTTTTT. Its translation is CASSSRQNTGELFF.

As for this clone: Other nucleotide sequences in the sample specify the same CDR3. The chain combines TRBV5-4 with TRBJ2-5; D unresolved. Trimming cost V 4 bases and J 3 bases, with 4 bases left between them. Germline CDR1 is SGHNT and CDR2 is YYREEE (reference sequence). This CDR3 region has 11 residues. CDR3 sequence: CASSREETQYF. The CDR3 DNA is TGTGCCAGCAGCCGGGAAGAGACCCAGTACTTC.

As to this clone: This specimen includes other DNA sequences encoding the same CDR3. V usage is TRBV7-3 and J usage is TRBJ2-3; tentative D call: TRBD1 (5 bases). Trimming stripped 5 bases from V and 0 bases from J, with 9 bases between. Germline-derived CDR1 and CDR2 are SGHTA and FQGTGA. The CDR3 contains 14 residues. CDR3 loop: CASSPQGSTDTQYF. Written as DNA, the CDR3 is TGTGCCAGCAGCCCCCAGGGTAGCACAGATACGCAGTATTTT.

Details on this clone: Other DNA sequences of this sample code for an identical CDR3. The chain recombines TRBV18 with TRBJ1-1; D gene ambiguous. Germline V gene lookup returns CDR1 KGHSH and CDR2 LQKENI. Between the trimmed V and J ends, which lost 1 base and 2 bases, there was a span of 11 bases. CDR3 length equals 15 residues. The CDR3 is CASSPLGTVNTEAFF. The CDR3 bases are TGTGCCAGCTCACCACTAGGTACGGTTAACACTGAAGCTTTCTTT.